The 10 T cell receptor beta chains listed next were all sequenced from one sample in a study of beta chain features in type 1 diabetes. Whole-study results and caveats: People with Type 1 diabetes carried modestly yet significantly shorter TCRB CDR3s in all four CD4+ subsets.

Investigators reverse transcribed all isolated RNA, so they sequenced expressed TCRB transcripts. Sequencing used immunoSEQ multiplex PCR; TCRdb keeps in-frame clones, though not all of them. The sample contains 310,000 or so clones, about a tenth of which appear only once. These receptors lack a known antigen. Sequenced input: central memory CD4+ T cells from blood. All receptors derive from a man aged 25-45 years with type 1 diabetes.

This clone was found a few times. The rearrangement links TRBV5-1 to TRBJ2-7; D unresolved. CDR1 is SGHRS and CDR2 is YFSETQ in the germline V gene. Trimming cost V 1 base and J 0 bases, with 14 bases left between them. The CDR3 totals 16 residues. The CDR3 region is CASSLSRSRGSYEQYF. CDR3 coding DNA: TGCGCCAGCAGCTTGAGTAGGAGTCGTGGCTCCTACGAGCAGTACTTC.

This clone was seen once. The rearrangement uses TRBV18 and TRBJ1-1; no definite D call. Germline V gene sequence: CDR1 KGHSH, CDR2 LQKENI. CDR3 size: 13 residues. Trimming stripped 6 bases from V and 1 base from J, with 9 bases between. CDR3 nucleotide sequence: TGTGCCAGCTCCTCGGGCCAGAACACTGAAGCTTTCTTT. It encodes CASSSGQNTEAFF. Full variable domain (remainder filled in from reference TRBV18 and TRBJ1-1): NAGVMQNPRHLVRRRGQEARLRCSPMKGHSHVYWYRQLPEEGLKFMVYLQKENIIDESGMPKERFSAEFPKEGPSILRIQQVVRGDSAAYFCASSSGQNTEAFFGQGTRLTVV.

The chain joins TRBV9 to TRBJ2-2; the D is unclear. V was cut by 6 bases and J by 4 bases, with 7 bases left in between. The CDR3 runs to 12 residues. Germline V gene lookup returns CDR1 SGDLS and CDR2 YYNGEE. CDR3 nucleotide sequence: TGTGCCAGCACTCGAGCCACCGGGGAGCTGTTTTTT. Translated, it gives CASTRATGELFF.

V usage is TRBV4-1 and J usage is TRBJ2-7, with D possibly being TRBD2 (6 bases). Germline CDR1 reads MGHRA; CDR2 reads YSYEKL. Between the trimmed V and J ends, which lost 1 base and 5 bases, there was a span of 24 bases. This CDR3 has 18 amino acids. The CDR3 DNA sequence: TGCGCCAGCAGCCAAGCAACTTTAGGAGGGGTGGTATCCGACGAGCAGTACTTC. Residues: CASSQATLGGVVSDEQYF.

The chain joins TRBV21-1 to TRBJ1-1; the table assigns TRBD1, which was not confirmed against the DNA. TRBV21-1 is marked as a pseudogene. The length of the CDR3 is 13 residues. Here the CDR3 reads CASSRAVNTEAFF. CDR3 sequence (DNA): TGTGCCAGCAGCAGGGCAGTGAACACTGAAGCTTTCTTT.

This clone was observed a handful of times. The V and J genes are TRBV11-2 and TRBJ1-1; the D gene is possibly TRBD1 (6 bases). The CDR3 is made up of 16 amino acids. V was pared by 6 bases and J by 4 bases, with 21 bases between. The germline V gene encodes CDR1 SGHAT and CDR2 FQNNGV. In DNA form, the CDR3 reads TGTGCCAGCAGTCGCCAGGGGCAGGGGCTATTCACTGAAGCTTTCTTT. It encodes CASSRQGQGLFTEAFF.

The chain recombines TRBV18 with TRBJ1-6, with 7 bases lining up with TRBD1. CDR3 size: 17 residues. The V segment lost 4 bases and the J segment 0 bases; nucleotides outside the gene matches: 6. CDR1 KGHSH and CDR2 LQKENI come from the germline V gene. The CDR3 DNA is TGTGCCAGCTCACTCCGGGACAGCAGCTCCTATAATTCACCCCTCCACTTT. Protein: CASSLRDSSSYNSPLHF.

V is TRBV7-9 and J is TRBJ2-2; weak D call: TRBD1 (6 bases). CDR1 and CDR2 from the germline V gene are SEHNR and FQNEAQ (reference sequence). The CDR3 has 17 amino acids. V was cut by 6 bases and J by 5 bases, with 22 bases left in between. CDR3 loop: CASRPRDTLRLTGELFF. The DNA of the CDR3 is TGTGCCAGCAGACCCCGGGACACACTTCGGTTAACCGGGGAGCTGTTTTTT.

On this clone itself: The sample has other DNA sequences that encode this CDR3 too. The gene calls are TRBV5-6 and TRBJ1-2; 7 bases agree with TRBD1. V lost 0 bases, J lost 6 bases, and 2 bases stayed unmatched. The germline V gene encodes CDR1 SGHDT and CDR2 YYEEEE. CDR3 length equals 13 residues. CDR3 DNA sequence: TGTGCCAGCAGCTTGGGAAGGGGGCATGGCTACACCTTC. This sequence encodes CASSLGRGHGYTF.

The chain is built from TRBV9 and TRBJ1-2; the D gene is possibly TRBD1 (5 bases). Germline V gene lookup returns CDR1 SGDLS and CDR2 YYNGEE. This CDR3 spans 15 amino acids. V shed 0 bases and J shed 5 bases, with 14 bases lying between them. CDR3: CASSVGPGTEYGYTF. The CDR3 bases are TGTGCCAGCAGCGTAGGTCCCGGGACGGAATATGGCTACACCTTC.